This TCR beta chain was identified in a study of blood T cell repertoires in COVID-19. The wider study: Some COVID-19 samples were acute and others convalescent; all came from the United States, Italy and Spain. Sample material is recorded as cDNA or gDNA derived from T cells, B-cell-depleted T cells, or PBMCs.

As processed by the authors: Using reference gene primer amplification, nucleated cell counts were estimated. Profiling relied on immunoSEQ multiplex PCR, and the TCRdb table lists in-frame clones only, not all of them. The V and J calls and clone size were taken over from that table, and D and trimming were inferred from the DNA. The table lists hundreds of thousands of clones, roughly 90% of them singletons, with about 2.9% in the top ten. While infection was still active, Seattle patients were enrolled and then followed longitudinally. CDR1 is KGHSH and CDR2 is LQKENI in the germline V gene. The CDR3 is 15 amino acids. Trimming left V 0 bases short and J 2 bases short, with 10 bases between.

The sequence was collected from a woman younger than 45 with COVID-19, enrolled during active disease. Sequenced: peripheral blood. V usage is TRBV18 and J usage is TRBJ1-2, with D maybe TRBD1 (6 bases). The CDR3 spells CASSPPPGVNYGYTF. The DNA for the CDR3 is TGTGCCAGCTCACCACCTCCAGGGGTGAACTATGGCTACACCTTC.